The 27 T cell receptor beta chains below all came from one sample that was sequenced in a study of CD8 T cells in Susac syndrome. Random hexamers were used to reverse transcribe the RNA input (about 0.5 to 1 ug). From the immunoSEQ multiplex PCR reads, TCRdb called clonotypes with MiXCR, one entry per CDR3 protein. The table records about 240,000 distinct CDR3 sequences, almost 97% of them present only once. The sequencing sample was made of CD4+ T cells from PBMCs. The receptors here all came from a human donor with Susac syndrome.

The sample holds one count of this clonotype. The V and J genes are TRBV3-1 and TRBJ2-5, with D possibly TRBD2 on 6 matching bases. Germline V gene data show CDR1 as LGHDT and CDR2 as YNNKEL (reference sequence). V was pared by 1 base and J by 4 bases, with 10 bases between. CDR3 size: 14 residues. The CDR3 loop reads CASSQASGRETQYF. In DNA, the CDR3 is TGTGCCAGCAGCCAAGCCTCCGGGAGAGAGACCCAGTACTTC.

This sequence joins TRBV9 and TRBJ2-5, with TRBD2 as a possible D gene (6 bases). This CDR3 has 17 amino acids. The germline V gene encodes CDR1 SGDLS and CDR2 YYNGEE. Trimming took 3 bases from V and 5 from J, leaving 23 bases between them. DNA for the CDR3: TGTGCCAGCAGCGAAACAATGAACACGAGGGGACTGGAGACCCAGTACTTC. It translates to CASSETMNTRGLETQYF.

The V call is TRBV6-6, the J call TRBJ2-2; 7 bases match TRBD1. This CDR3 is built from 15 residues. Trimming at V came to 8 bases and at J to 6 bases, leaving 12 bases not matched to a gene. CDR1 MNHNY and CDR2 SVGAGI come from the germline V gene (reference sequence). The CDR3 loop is CASQPGTVNAGELFF. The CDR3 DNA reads TGTGCCAGCCAACCTGGGACAGTAAACGCCGGGGAGCTGTTTTTT.

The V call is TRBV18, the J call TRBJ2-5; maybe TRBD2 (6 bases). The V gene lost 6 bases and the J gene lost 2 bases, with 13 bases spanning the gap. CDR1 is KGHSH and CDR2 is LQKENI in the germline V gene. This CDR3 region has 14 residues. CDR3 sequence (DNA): TGTGCCAGCTCCCCAAACGGGGGACAAGAGACCCAGTACTTC. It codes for CASSPNGGQETQYF.

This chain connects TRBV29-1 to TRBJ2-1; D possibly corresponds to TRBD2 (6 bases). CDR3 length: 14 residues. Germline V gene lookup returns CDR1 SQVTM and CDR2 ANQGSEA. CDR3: CSLTRGSSYNEQFF. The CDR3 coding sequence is TGCAGTCTTACCCGGGGGAGCTCCTACAATGAGCAGTTCTTC.

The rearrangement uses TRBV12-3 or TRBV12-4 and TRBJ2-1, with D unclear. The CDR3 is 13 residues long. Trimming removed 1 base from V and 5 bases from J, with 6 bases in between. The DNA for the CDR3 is TGTGCCAGCAGTTTAGGTGGCCACAATGAGCAGTTCTTC. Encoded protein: CASSLGGHNEQFF.

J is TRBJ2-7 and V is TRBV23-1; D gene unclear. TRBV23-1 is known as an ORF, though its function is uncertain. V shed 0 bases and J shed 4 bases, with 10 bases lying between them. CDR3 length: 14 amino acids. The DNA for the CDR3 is TGCGCCAGCAGTCAATCGAGGACGGCGTACGAGCAGTACTTC. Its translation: CASSQSRTAYEQYF.

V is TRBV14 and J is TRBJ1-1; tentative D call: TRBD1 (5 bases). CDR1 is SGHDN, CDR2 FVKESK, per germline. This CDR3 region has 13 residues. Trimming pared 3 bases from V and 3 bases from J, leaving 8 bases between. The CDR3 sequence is CASSHGTYTEAFF. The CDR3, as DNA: TGTGCCAGCAGCCATGGGACCTACACTGAAGCTTTCTTT.

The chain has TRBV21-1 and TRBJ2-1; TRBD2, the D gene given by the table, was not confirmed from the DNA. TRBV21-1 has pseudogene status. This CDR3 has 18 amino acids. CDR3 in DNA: TGTGCCAGCAGGACACGCCTAGCGGGGAGGCCCTCCTACAATGAGCAGTTCTTC. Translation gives CASRTRLAGRPSYNEQFF.

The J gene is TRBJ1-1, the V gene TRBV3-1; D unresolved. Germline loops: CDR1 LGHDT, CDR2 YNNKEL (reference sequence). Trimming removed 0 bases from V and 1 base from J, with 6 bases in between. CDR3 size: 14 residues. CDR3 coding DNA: TGTGCCAGCAGCCAAGATTGGGCGAACACTGAAGCTTTCTTT. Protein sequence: CASSQDWANTEAFF. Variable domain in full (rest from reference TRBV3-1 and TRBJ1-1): DTAVSQTPKYLVTQMGNDKSIKCEQNLGHDTMYWYKQDSKKFLKIMFSYNNKELIINETVPNRFSPKSPDKAHLNLHINSLELGDSAVYFCASSQDWANTEAFFGQGTRLTVV.

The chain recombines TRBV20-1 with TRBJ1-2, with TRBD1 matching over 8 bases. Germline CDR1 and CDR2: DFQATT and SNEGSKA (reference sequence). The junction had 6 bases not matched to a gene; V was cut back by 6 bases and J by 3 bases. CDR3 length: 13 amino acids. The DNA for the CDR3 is TGCAGTGCCAGGACAGGGTATTACTATGGCTACACCTTC. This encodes CSARTGYYYGYTF.

This chain's CDR3 is CASSSTGAPDGYTF. The CDR3, as DNA: TGTGCCAGCAGTTCAACCGGGGCCCCGGATGGCTACACCTTC. This chain connects TRBV28 to TRBJ1-2; D might be TRBD1 (5 bases). Germline V gives CDR1 MDHEN, CDR2 SYDVKM. Trimming stripped 4 bases from V and 6 bases from J, with 15 bases between. The CDR3 sequence is 14 residues long.

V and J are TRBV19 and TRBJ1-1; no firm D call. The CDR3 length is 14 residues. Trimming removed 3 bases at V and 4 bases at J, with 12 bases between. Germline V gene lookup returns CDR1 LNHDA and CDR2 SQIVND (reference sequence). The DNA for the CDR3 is TGTGCCAGTAGTATTTCGGCGGTGAGCACTGAAGCTTTCTTT. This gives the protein CASSISAVSTEAFF.

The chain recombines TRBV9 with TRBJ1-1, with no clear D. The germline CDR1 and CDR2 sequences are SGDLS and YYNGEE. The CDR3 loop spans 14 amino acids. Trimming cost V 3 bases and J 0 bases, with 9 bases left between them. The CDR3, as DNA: TGTGCCAGCAGCGGGTGGACGGTGAACACTGAAGCTTTCTTT. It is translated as CASSGWTVNTEAFF. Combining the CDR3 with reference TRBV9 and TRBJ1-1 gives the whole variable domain DSGVTQTPKHLITATGQRVTLRCSPRSGDLSVYWYQQSLDQGLQFLIQYYNGEERAKGNILERFSAQQFPDLHSELNLSSLELGDSALYFCASSGWTVNTEAFFGQGTRLTVV.

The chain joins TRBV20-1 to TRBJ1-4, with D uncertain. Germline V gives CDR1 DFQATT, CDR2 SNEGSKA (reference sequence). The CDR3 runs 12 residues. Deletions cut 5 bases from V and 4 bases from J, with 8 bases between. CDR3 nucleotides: TGCAGTGCTCGTGACCTTAATGAAAAACTGTTTTTT. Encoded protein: CSARDLNEKLFF.

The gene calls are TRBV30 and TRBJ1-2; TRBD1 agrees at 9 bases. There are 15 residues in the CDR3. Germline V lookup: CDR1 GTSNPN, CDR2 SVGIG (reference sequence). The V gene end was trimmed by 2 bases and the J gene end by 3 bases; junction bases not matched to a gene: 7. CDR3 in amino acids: CAWSKQGARDYGYTF. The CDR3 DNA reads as TGTGCCTGGAGTAAACAGGGGGCTCGGGACTATGGCTACACCTTC. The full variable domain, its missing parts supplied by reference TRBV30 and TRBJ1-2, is SQTIHQWPATLVQPVGSPLSLECTVEGTSNPNLYWYRQAAGRGLQLLFYSVGIGQISSEVPQNLSASRPQDRQFILSSKKLLLSDSGFYLCAWSKQGARDYGYTFGSGTRLTVV.

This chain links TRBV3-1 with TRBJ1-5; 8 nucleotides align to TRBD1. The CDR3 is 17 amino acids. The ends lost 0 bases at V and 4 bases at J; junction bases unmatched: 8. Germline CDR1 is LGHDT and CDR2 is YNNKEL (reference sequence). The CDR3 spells CASSQDRGRGPNQPQHF. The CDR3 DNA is TGTGCCAGCAGCCAAGATCGAGGCAGGGGGCCTAATCAGCCCCAGCATTTT. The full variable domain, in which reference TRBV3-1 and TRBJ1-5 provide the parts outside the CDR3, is DTAVSQTPKYLVTQMGNDKSIKCEQNLGHDTMYWYKQDSKKFLKIMFSYNNKELIINETVPNRFSPKSPDKAHLNLHINSLELGDSAVYFCASSQDRGRGPNQPQHFGDGTRLSIL.

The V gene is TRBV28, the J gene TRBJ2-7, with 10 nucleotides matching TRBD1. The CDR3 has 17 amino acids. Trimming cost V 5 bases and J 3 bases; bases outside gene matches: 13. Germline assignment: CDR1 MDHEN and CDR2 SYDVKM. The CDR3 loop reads CASSMTRTGGGYYEQYF. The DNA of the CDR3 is TGTGCCAGCAGTATGACTCGGACAGGGGGGGGATACTACGAGCAGTACTTC.

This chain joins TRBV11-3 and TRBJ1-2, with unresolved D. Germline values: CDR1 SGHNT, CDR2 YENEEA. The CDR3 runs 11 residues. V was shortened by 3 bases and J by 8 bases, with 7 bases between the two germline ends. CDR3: CASSLAGGYTF. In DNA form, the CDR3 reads TGTGCCAGCAGCTTGGCGGGCGGCTACACCTTC.

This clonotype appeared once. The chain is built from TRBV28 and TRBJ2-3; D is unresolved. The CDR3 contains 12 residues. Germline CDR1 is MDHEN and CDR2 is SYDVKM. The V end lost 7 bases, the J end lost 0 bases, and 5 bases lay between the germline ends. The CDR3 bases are TGTGCCAGCAAGCTCAGCACAGATACGCAGTATTTT. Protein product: CASKLSTDTQYF.

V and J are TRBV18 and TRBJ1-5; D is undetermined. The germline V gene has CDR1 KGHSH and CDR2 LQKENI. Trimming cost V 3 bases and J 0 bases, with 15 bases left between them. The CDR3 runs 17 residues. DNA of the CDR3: TGTGCCAGCTCACCCGGCGGACGGCTTTATAGCAATCAGCCCCAGCATTTT. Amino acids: CASSPGGRLYSNQPQHF.

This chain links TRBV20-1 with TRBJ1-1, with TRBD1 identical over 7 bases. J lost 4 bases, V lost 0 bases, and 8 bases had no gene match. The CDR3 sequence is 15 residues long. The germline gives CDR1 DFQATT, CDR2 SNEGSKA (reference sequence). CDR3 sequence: CSARDVNRGGTEAFF. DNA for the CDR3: TGCAGTGCTAGAGATGTCAACAGGGGAGGCACTGAAGCTTTCTTT.

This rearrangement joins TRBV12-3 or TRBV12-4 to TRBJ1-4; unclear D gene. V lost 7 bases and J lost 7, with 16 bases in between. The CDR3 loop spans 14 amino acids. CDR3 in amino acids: CASNSPAHAEKLFF. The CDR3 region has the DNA TGTGCCAGCAACTCACCCGCCCATGCTGAAAAACTGTTTTTT.

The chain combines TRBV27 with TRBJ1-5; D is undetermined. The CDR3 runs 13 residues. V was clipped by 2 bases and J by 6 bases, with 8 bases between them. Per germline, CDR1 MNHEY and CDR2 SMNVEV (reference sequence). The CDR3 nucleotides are TGTGCCAGCAGTTTAGACGTGGGTCAGCCCCAGCATTTT. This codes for CASSLDVGQPQHF.

CDR3: CASSRTSGSRDTQYF. The CDR3 DNA reads as TGTGCCAGCAGCCGAACTAGCGGGAGTCGCGATACGCAGTATTTT. V usage is TRBV12-3 or TRBV12-4 and J usage is TRBJ2-3; 11 bases fit TRBD2. The junction had 8 bases not matched to a gene; V was cut back by 6 bases and J by 6 bases. This CDR3 region has 15 residues.

CDR3: CASSLALRAPQPQHF. In DNA form, the CDR3 reads TGTGCCAGCAGCTTAGCGCTTAGGGCCCCTCAGCCCCAGCATTTT. The rearrangement joins TRBV7-2 to TRBJ1-5; the D is unclear. Germline lookup yields CDR1 SGHTA and CDR2 FQGNSA. V was shortened by 0 bases and J by 6 bases, with 12 bases between the two germline ends. CDR3 size: 15 residues.

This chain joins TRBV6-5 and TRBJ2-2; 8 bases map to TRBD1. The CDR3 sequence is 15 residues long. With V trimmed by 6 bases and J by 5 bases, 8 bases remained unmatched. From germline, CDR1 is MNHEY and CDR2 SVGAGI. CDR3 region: CASSPRTGRTGELFF. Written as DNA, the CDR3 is TGTGCCAGCAGCCCTAGGACAGGGAGGACCGGGGAGCTGTTTTTT.